The clone carrying this T cell receptor (beta chain) has ten or more counts. These data come from a study of early T cells in non-severe SARS-CoV-2 infection. Overall study context: Alpha and beta chains were unpaired, from unsorted whole-blood bulk RNA.

V was trimmed by 7 bases and J by 4 bases, leaving 14 bases between them. Germline CDR1 reads DFQATT; CDR2 reads SNEGSKA (reference sequence). CDR3 length equals 13 residues. TCRdb processed the 5' RACE reads anew with MiXCR; each CDR3 protein has one entry. The table shows 15,000 to 20,000 distinct CDR3 sequences, with 4% to 5.5% occurring only once. The V gene is TRBV20-1, the J gene TRBJ2-1; tentatively, D is TRBD1 (5 bases). Material: whole blood. The sequence derives from an adult who was a healthcare worker with PCR-confirmed SARS-CoV-2 infection or an uninfected control (not recorded which). CDR3 loop: CSGRTTLYNEQFF. The CDR3 region has the DNA TGCAGTGGGCGGACAACCCTTTACAATGAGCAGTTCTTC.